This is a list of T cell receptor beta chains from one sample in a study of T cells in tuberculosis. The repertoire was sequenced with immunoSEQ multiplex PCR; TCRdb's copy has only in-frame clones and lacks some. The sample records approximately 28,000 clones, approximately 93% being singletons. Sequencing was carried out using PBMCs. The source of these receptors is a donor between 10 and 35 years old with latent tuberculosis or without tuberculosis infection. CDR3s include the opening cysteine and the closing phenylalanine or tryptophan. The D gene is left open where the match is weak. The listing skips clone size in some rows; elsewhere it reads once, few, many or a size class.

d_call: TRBD1; v_call: TRBV28; j_call: TRBJ2-1; clone_size: .; cdr3_nt: TGTGCCAGCAGTTTTCAGGGGGCTCAAGGTAACGAGCAGTTCTTC; cdr3_aa: CASSFQGAQGNEQFF
d_call: TRBD1; v_call: TRBV28; j_call: TRBJ2-2; clone_size: .; cdr3_nt: TGTGCCAGCAGTTTTGGGGGACAGGGGAACACCGGGGAGCTGTTTTTT; cdr3_aa: CASSFGGQGNTGELFF
d_call: TRBD1; v_call: TRBV6-5; j_call: TRBJ2-2; clone_size: .; cdr3_nt: TGTGCCAGCAGTTCCCGGGACAGGGAAGCGCTGTTTTTT; cdr3_aa: CASSSRDREALFF
d_call: TRBD2; v_call: TRBV5-4; j_call: TRBJ2-1; clone_size: .; cdr3_nt: TGTGCCAGCAGCTTGTGGCTAGCGGGGAACAATGAGCAGTTCTTC; cdr3_aa: CASSLWLAGNNEQFF
d_call: TRBD2; v_call: TRBV7-9; j_call: TRBJ2-7; clone_size: .; cdr3_nt: TGTGCCAGCAGCCCCCTCCTAGCGGGACCCCAAGAAGCGCAGTACTTC; cdr3_aa: CASSPLLAGPQEAQYF
d_call: TRBD1; v_call: TRBV6-5; j_call: TRBJ1-6; clone_size: once; cdr3_nt: TGTGCCAGCAGCTGGACAGGGGATTCACCCCTCCACTTT; cdr3_aa: CASSWTGDSPLHF
d_call: .; v_call: TRBV12-5; j_call: TRBJ2-5; clone_size: .; cdr3_nt: TGTGCTAGTGGTTTGGGACTCCAAGAGACCCAGTACTTC; cdr3_aa: CASGLGLQETQYF
d_call: .; v_call: TRBV7-6; j_call: TRBJ2-4; clone_size: .; cdr3_nt: TGTGCCAGCAGCTTAGGCGGGGATTTCCCCAAAAACATTCAGTACTTC; cdr3_aa: CASSLGGDFPKNIQYF
d_call: TRBD1; v_call: TRBV7-2; j_call: TRBJ1-2; clone_size: .; cdr3_nt: TGTGCCAGCAGCTCCACAGGGGGCGGCTATGGCTACACCTTC; cdr3_aa: CASSSTGGGYGYTF
d_call: TRBD1; v_call: TRBV13; j_call: TRBJ1-1; clone_size: .; cdr3_nt: TGTGCCAGCAGCTTACAGGGGGCGAGGGAGGTTGGAGCTTTCTTT; cdr3_aa: CASSLQGAREVGAFF
d_call: .; v_call: TRBV27; j_call: TRBJ1-5; clone_size: once; cdr3_nt: TGTGCCAGCAGCCCCGTCGGGGGAAATCAGCCCCAGCATTTT; cdr3_aa: CASSPVGGNQPQHF
d_call: TRBD2; v_call: TRBV5-4; j_call: TRBJ2-5; clone_size: .; cdr3_nt: TGTGCCAGCAGCTCGGGACTAGCGGAGACCCAGTACTTC; cdr3_aa: CASSSGLAETQYF
d_call: .; v_call: TRBV19; j_call: TRBJ1-2; clone_size: .; cdr3_nt: TGTGCCAGTAGTATAGTTGGCAGTTTATATGGCTACACCTTC; cdr3_aa: CASSIVGSLYGYTF
d_call: .; v_call: TRBV7-8; j_call: TRBJ1-1; clone_size: .; cdr3_nt: TGTGCCAGCAGCTTAGAAGTCGCGCACACTGAAGCTTTCTTT; cdr3_aa: CASSLEVAHTEAFF
d_call: .; v_call: TRBV7-2; j_call: TRBJ2-1; clone_size: .; cdr3_nt: TGTGCCAGCAGCACTGGGGGGTCCTACAATGAGCAGTTCTTC; cdr3_aa: CASSTGGSYNEQFF
d_call: .; v_call: TRBV2; j_call: TRBJ1-2; clone_size: .; cdr3_nt: TGTGCCAGCAGTTTACAGGGTGTCAGTGGCTACACCTTC; cdr3_aa: CASSLQGVSGYTF
d_call: .; v_call: TRBV25-1; j_call: TRBJ2-5; clone_size: .; cdr3_nt: TGTGCCAGCAGCCTAAAGACAGGCCTCGAAGAGACCCAGTACTTC; cdr3_aa: CASSLKTGLEETQYF
d_call: TRBD1; v_call: TRBV7-8; j_call: TRBJ1-2; clone_size: .; cdr3_nt: TGTGCCAGCAGCTTTGGAGGGGGCGTCGGCTATGGCTACACCTTC; cdr3_aa: CASSFGGGVGYGYTF
d_call: TRBD1; v_call: TRBV28; j_call: TRBJ2-1; clone_size: .; cdr3_nt: TGTGCCAGCAAGTTAGCTGGTGGCGACAGGGTAAATGAGCAGTTCTTC; cdr3_aa: CASKLAGGDRVNEQFF
d_call: TRBD1; v_call: TRBV4-2; j_call: TRBJ1-4; clone_size: .; cdr3_nt: TGTGCCAGCAGCCAGCACAGGGGGAAGACTAATGAAAAACTGTTTTTT; cdr3_aa: CASSQHRGKTNEKLFF
d_call: TRBD1; v_call: TRBV5-4; j_call: TRBJ2-5; clone_size: .; cdr3_nt: TGTGCCAGCAGCCGACAGGGGGCAGCGGAGACCCAGTACTTC; cdr3_aa: CASSRQGAAETQYF
d_call: TRBD2; v_call: TRBV5-1; j_call: TRBJ2-1; clone_size: .; cdr3_nt: TGCGCCAGCAGCTCCCCGGGGGGGGATGAGCAGTTCTTC; cdr3_aa: CASSSPGGDEQFF
d_call: TRBD1; v_call: TRBV7-9; j_call: TRBJ2-1; clone_size: .; cdr3_nt: TGTGCCAGCAGCTCGACTACAGGGGGCTATGAGCAGTTCTTC; cdr3_aa: CASSSTTGGYEQFF
d_call: .; v_call: TRBV7-9; j_call: TRBJ2-1; clone_size: few; cdr3_nt: TGTGCCAGCACCGAGACAGGCGATGAGCAGTTCTTC; cdr3_aa: CASTETGDEQFF
d_call: TRBD2; v_call: TRBV9; j_call: TRBJ2-6; clone_size: .; cdr3_nt: TGTGCCAGCGCCTTCCCTAGCGGGAAGAGCTCTGGGGCCAACGTCCTAACTTTC; cdr3_aa: CASAFPSGKSSGANVLTF
d_call: TRBD1; v_call: TRBV5-4; j_call: TRBJ2-3; clone_size: .; cdr3_nt: TGTGCCAGCAGCCCCCGGGACAGGCTCACAGATACGCAGTATTTT; cdr3_aa: CASSPRDRLTDTQYF
d_call: .; v_call: TRBV6-5; j_call: TRBJ2-7; clone_size: .; cdr3_nt: TGTGCCAGCAGTCCCATCAGGGTCTCGGGGGACGAGCAGTACTTC; cdr3_aa: CASSPIRVSGDEQYF
d_call: .; v_call: TRBV4-1; j_call: TRBJ1-2; clone_size: .; cdr3_nt: TGCGCCAGCAGCCAAGGGCACAGGAATATAGATTTCAACTATGGCTACACCTTC; cdr3_aa: CASSQGHRNIDFNYGYTF
d_call: TRBD1; v_call: TRBV28; j_call: TRBJ1-5; clone_size: .; cdr3_nt: TGTGCCAGCAGTACAATACAGGGGGTGAGAATGGGCAATCAGCCCCAGCATTTT; cdr3_aa: CASSTIQGVRMGNQPQHF
d_call: .; v_call: TRBV5-6; j_call: TRBJ2-1; clone_size: .; cdr3_nt: TGTGCCAGCAGCCTCCTGAACACAGGGTATTCTGGGTACAATGAGCAGTTCTTC; cdr3_aa: CASSLLNTGYSGYNEQFF
d_call: .; v_call: TRBV5-1; j_call: TRBJ2-5; clone_size: .; cdr3_nt: TGCGCCAGCAGCTTGGGTCGGGATACCCAAGAGACCCAGTACTTC; cdr3_aa: CASSLGRDTQETQYF
d_call: .; v_call: TRBV5-1; j_call: TRBJ1-4; clone_size: .; cdr3_nt: TGCGCCAGCAGCTTGGACGGGGCCGGGGGGAAGAAAGGAAAACTGTTTTTT; cdr3_aa: CASSLDGAGGKKGKLFF
d_call: .; v_call: TRBV7-9; j_call: TRBJ1-2; clone_size: .; cdr3_nt: TGTGCCAGCAGCTTACTTCCTGGCTACACCTTC; cdr3_aa: CASSLLPGYTF
d_call: TRBD1; v_call: TRBV27; j_call: TRBJ1-1; clone_size: .; cdr3_nt: TGTGCCAGCAGTTTCAAGGGGGCGACTGAAGCTTTCTTT; cdr3_aa: CASSFKGATEAFF
d_call: TRBD2; v_call: TRBV7-9; j_call: TRBJ2-3; clone_size: .; cdr3_nt: TGTGCCAGCAGCCCCGACACCTGGCTAGCGGGTGCAGATACGCAGTATTTT; cdr3_aa: CASSPDTWLAGADTQYF
d_call: TRBD1; v_call: TRBV28; j_call: TRBJ1-4; clone_size: .; cdr3_nt: TGTGCCAGCCGATACCCGGGACAGCCTAATGAAAAACTGTTTTTT; cdr3_aa: CASRYPGQPNEKLFF
d_call: .; v_call: TRBV21-1; j_call: TRBJ2-1; clone_size: .; cdr3_nt: TGTGCCAGCAGCAAATACTTGACGGGACAGGTATACAATGAGCAGTTCTTC; cdr3_aa: CASSKYLTGQVYNEQFF
d_call: .; v_call: TRBV6-5; j_call: TRBJ2-2; clone_size: .; cdr3_nt: TGTGCCAGCAGTTACTTACCCGGGGCGAACACCGGGGAGCTGTTTTTT; cdr3_aa: CASSYLPGANTGELFF
d_call: TRBD2; v_call: TRBV2; j_call: TRBJ2-7; clone_size: .; cdr3_nt: TGTGCCAGCAGTCTCCCGCGCGGGAGCTCCGGGCAGTACTTC; cdr3_aa: CASSLPRGSSGQYF
d_call: .; v_call: TRBV7-2; j_call: TRBJ2-7; clone_size: .; cdr3_nt: TGTGCCAGCAGCCGCGGGGTAACCGAGCAGTACTTC; cdr3_aa: CASSRGVTEQYF
d_call: .; v_call: TRBV12-5; j_call: TRBJ2-5; clone_size: .; cdr3_nt: TGTGCTAGTGGTTTGGTAACGGCAGACAAGAGGACCCAGTACTTC; cdr3_aa: CASGLVTADKRTQYF
d_call: TRBD2; v_call: TRBV11-2; j_call: TRBJ2-7; clone_size: once; cdr3_nt: TGTGCCAGCAGTTCCCTTCAGCGGGGAGCCTACGAGCAGTACTTC; cdr3_aa: CASSSLQRGAYEQYF